The 21 T cell receptor beta chains presented below share a single source sample, sequenced in a study of Ad26.COV2.S vaccination and SARS-CoV-2 variants. Treatment in this sample: 19 received Ad26.COV2.S at low or high dose, single or two shots; several received placebo; per-sample allocation not given. Specimen acquisition occurred on day 63 following the initial vaccine or placebo injection. TCRdb's copy holds only in-frame clones and misses some; the assay was immunoSEQ multiplex PCR. The sample consists of about 410,000 clones, 92% of them appearing once. The material was peripheral blood, obtained in a trial of Ad26.COV2.S vaccine versus placebo. These receptors came from a person between 18 and 65 years old who received the Ad26.COV2.S COVID-19 vaccine or a placebo.

The rearrangement links TRBV25-1 to TRBJ2-2; TRBD2 is a possible D gene (7 bases). The CDR3 covers 16 residues. CDR1 is MGHDK, CDR2 SYGVNS, per germline. V lost 2 bases and J 7 bases, leaving 17 bases between the germline ends. In nucleotides, the CDR3 is TGTGCCAGCAGTGAAGTGATGGGGGGGCAGGTCGGGGAGCTGTTTTTT. This codes for CASSEVMGGQVGELFF.

This clone was picked up one time. V and J are TRBV10-3 and TRBJ1-1; tentatively, D is TRBD1 (6 bases). Germline V gene data show CDR1 as ENHRY and CDR2 as SYGVKD. This CDR3 is built from 14 residues. V gave up 7 bases and J gave up 1 base, with 13 bases separating them. The CDR3 nucleotides read TGTGCCATCACACCGGGACAAACGAACACTGAAGCTTTCTTT. Translation: CAITPGQTNTEAFF.

The V call is TRBV29-1, the J call TRBJ2-7, with D perhaps TRBD2 (6 bases). Germline V gene data show CDR1 as SQVTM and CDR2 as ANQGSEA. This CDR3 comprises 12 residues. CDR3 nucleotides: TGCGGAGGGGCGGGCACGTCGCACGAGCAGTACTTC. Protein product: CGGAGTSHEQYF.

The genes are TRBV11-2 and TRBJ2-7; D uncertain. CDR1 and CDR2 from the germline V gene are SGHAT and FQNNGV. The CDR3 runs 14 residues. Between the trimmed V and J ends, which lost 6 bases and 1 base, there was a span of 13 bases. CDR3 in amino acids: CASSRQDGSYEQYF. The CDR3 nucleotides read TGTGCCAGCAGTAGGCAGGACGGATCCTACGAGCAGTACTTC. The variable domain in full, with the rest retrieved from reference TRBV11-2 and TRBJ2-7, is EAGVAQSPRYKIIEKRQSVAFWCNPISGHATLYWYQQILGQGPKLLIQFQNNGVVDDSQLPKDRFSAERLKGVDSTLKIQPAKLEDSAVYLCASSRQDGSYEQYFGPGTRLTVT.

The rearrangement joins TRBV4-3 to TRBJ1-2; TRBD1 matches at 8 bases. CDR1 and CDR2 from the germline V gene are LGHNA and YSLEER. The CDR3 spans 14 residues. With V trimmed by 4 bases and J by 4 bases, 5 bases remained unmatched. This chain's CDR3 is CASSPLTGAYGYTF. The CDR3 DNA reads TGCGCCAGCAGCCCCTTGACAGGGGCCTATGGCTACACCTTC.

This chain joins TRBV5-1 and TRBJ1-4; 9 bases match TRBD1. The CDR3 covers 18 residues. Germline V gene data show CDR1 as SGHRS and CDR2 as YFSETQ. The V segment lost 4 bases and the J segment 8 bases; nucleotides outside the gene matches: 18. CDR3 sequence (DNA): TGCGCCAGCAGCCCGAACCGCCCTCCGGGACAGGGTGGCGAAAAACTGTTTTTT. This codes for CASSPNRPPGQGGEKLFF.

This chain connects TRBV11-3 to TRBJ2-3; 8 nucleotides line up with TRBD1. The length of the CDR3 is 18 residues. The ends lost 4 bases at V and 2 bases at J; junction bases unmatched: 14. CDR1 is SGHNT and CDR2 is YENEEA in the germline V gene. The CDR3 sequence: CASSSPQTGTGDTDTQYF. CDR3 DNA sequence: TGTGCCAGCAGCTCACCCCAAACCGGGACAGGAGACACAGATACGCAGTATTTT.

The chain has TRBV5-4 and TRBJ2-4, with unresolved D. CDR1 SGHNT and CDR2 YYREEE come from the germline V gene (reference sequence). Trimming removed 0 bases from V and 2 bases from J, with 6 bases in between. The CDR3 consists of 14 residues. The CDR3 sequence: CASSLAVTKNIQYF. CDR3 in DNA: TGTGCCAGCAGCTTGGCGGTAACCAAAAACATTCAGTACTTC.

The chain uses TRBV15 and TRBJ1-5; D uncertain. This CDR3 comprises 15 residues. The V gene lost 0 bases and the J gene lost 6 bases, with 12 bases spanning the gap. Germline V CDR1 and CDR2: LNHNV, YYDKDF (reference sequence). The CDR3 DNA reads TGTGCCACCAGCAGAGACATGTTGGGTAGTCAGCCCCAGCATTTT. It translates to CATSRDMLGSQPQHF.

V usage is TRBV9 and J usage is TRBJ1-4, with D perhaps matching TRBD1 (5 bases). Per germline, CDR1 SGDLS and CDR2 YYNGEE. Trimming pared 0 bases from V and 7 bases from J, leaving 13 bases between. CDR3 length: 15 amino acids. Here the CDR3 reads CASSVGGYQGEKLFF. CDR3 nucleotides: TGTGCCAGCAGCGTAGGGGGCTATCAAGGTGAAAAACTGTTTTTT.

J is TRBJ2-3 and V is TRBV6-5, with 7 bases that match TRBD1. The CDR3 extends over 15 amino acids. J gave up 5 bases and V 0 bases, and 5 bases lay outside the gene matches. CDR1 is MNHEY, CDR2 SVGAGI, per germline. CDR3 sequence reads: CASSYSKGAGDTQYF. The CDR3 DNA follows: TGTGCCAGCAGTTACTCAAAGGGGGCCGGAGATACGCAGTATTTT.

V gene TRBV7-8 combines with J gene TRBJ2-7; D is unclear. The CDR3 is made up of 15 amino acids. V lost 1 base and J 2 bases, leaving 12 bases between the germline ends. The germline V gene has CDR1 SGHVS and CDR2 FQNEAQ. The CDR3 region has the DNA TGTGCCAGCAGCTTAGGTCGCAGAGGACCCTACGAGCAGTACTTC. Its protein product is CASSLGRRGPYEQYF.

The rearrangement uses TRBV13 and TRBJ1-4; 9 bases align to TRBD1. Germline trimming cut 4 bases from V and 7 bases from J; bases unmatched to any gene: 4. This CDR3 spans 14 amino acids. Germline V gene lookup returns CDR1 PRHDT and CDR2 FYEKMQ (reference sequence). The CDR3 loop is CASSSRTGVEKLFF. CDR3 nucleotides: TGTGCCAGCAGCTCCCGGACAGGGGTTGAAAAACTGTTTTTT.

This chain links TRBV28 with TRBJ2-3, with 8 bases identical to TRBD2. The J segment lost 10 bases and the V segment lost 3 bases, leaving 15 bases of the junction unmatched. Germline CDR1 reads MDHEN; CDR2 reads SYDVKM. The CDR3 length is 16 residues. The CDR3 sequence is CASSFGRLAGNWAQYF. In nucleotides, the CDR3 is TGTGCCAGCAGTTTCGGGCGCCTAGCGGGCAATTGGGCGCAGTATTTT.

The chain links TRBV4-3 to TRBJ2-5, with 10 bases that match TRBD1. In germline, CDR1 is LGHNA, CDR2 YSLEER. The CDR3 spans 15 residues. V shed 8 bases and J 5 bases; nucleotides not matched to a gene: 11. This chain's CDR3 is CASGSGTGVSETQYF. As DNA, the CDR3 is TGCGCCAGCGGATCCGGGACAGGGGTATCGGAGACCCAGTACTTC.

This rearrangement joins TRBV5-4 to TRBJ2-1, with TRBD2 as a possible D gene (6 bases). The CDR3 spans 14 residues. Germline V CDR1 and CDR2: SGHNT, YYREEE (reference sequence). V dropped 1 base and J dropped 8 bases, with 13 bases sitting between them. This chain's CDR3 is CASSLTSSKDEQFF. The CDR3 nucleotides read TGTGCCAGCAGCTTGACTAGCTCAAAGGATGAGCAGTTCTTC.

The chain recombines TRBV11-2 with TRBJ1-1; D not resolved. This CDR3 has 14 amino acids. V lost 6 bases to trimming and J lost 1 base, with 12 bases between them. From germline, CDR1 is SGHAT and CDR2 FQNNGV. CDR3: CASSRSVGNTEAFF. The CDR3 DNA is TGTGCCAGCAGTCGTAGTGTCGGGAACACTGAAGCTTTCTTT.

This chain uses TRBV10-2 with TRBJ2-2; 7 nucleotides line up with TRBD2. This CDR3 has 14 residues. Trimming cost V 8 bases and J 2 bases; bases outside gene matches: 5. Germline CDR1 WSHSY, CDR2 SAAADI. For the CDR3, the DNA is TGCGCCAGCGTACCGGGGGGTAACACCGGGGAGCTGTTTTTT. Translating gives CASVPGGNTGELFF.

Notes on this clone: In the same sample, other DNA sequences code for this CDR3. The rearrangement joins TRBV2 to TRBJ2-2; D is undetermined. The CDR3 covers 11 residues. Germline-derived CDR1 and CDR2 are SNHLY and FYNNEI. V lost 0 bases and J lost 7, with 0 bases in between. CDR3 sequence: CASSEAGELFF. For the CDR3, the DNA is TGTGCCAGCAGTGAAGCCGGGGAGCTGTTTTTT.

This sequence joins TRBV30 and TRBJ1-5, with 9 bases identical to TRBD1. The ends lost 0 bases at V and 6 bases at J; junction bases unmatched: 3. Germline V gene data show CDR1 as GTSNPN and CDR2 as SVGIG (reference sequence). The CDR3 covers 14 residues. This CDR3 reads CAWSVQGAGQPQHF. CDR3 nucleotide sequence: TGTGCCTGGAGTGTACAGGGGGCTGGTCAGCCCCAGCATTTT.

The chain links TRBV7-2 to TRBJ2-5, with a tentative D call TRBD2 (6 bases). Germline V lookup: CDR1 SGHTA, CDR2 FQGNSA. There are 14 residues in the CDR3. V lost 1 base and J 3 bases, leaving 9 bases between the germline ends. CDR3 protein: CASSLVGGKETQYF. The CDR3 coding sequence is TGTGCCAGCAGCTTAGTTGGAGGGAAAGAGACCCAGTACTTC.